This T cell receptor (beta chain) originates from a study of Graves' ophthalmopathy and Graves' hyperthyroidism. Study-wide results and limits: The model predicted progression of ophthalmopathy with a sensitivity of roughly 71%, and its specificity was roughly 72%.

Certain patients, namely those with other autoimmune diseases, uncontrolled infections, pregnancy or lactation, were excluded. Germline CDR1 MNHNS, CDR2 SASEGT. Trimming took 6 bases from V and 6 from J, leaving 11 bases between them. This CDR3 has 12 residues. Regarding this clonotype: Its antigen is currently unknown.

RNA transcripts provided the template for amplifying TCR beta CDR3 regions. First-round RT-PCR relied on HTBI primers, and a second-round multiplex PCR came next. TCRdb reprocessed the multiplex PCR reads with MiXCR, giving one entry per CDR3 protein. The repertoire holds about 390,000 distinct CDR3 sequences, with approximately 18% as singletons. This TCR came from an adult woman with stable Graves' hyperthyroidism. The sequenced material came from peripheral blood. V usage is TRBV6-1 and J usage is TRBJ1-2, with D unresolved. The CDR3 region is CASSPDVHGYTF. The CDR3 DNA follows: TGTGCCAGCAGCCCGGACGTACATGGCTACACCTTC.